The entry that follows covers one T cell receptor beta chain sequence. Sequencing used immunoSEQ multiplex PCR; TCRdb keeps in-frame clones, though not all of them. The profile shows about 120,000 clones, 75% to 90% of them singletons. CDR3 length equals 14 residues. Germline V gene data show CDR1 as SGHTA and CDR2 as FQGNSA. The V end was cut by 0 bases, the J end by 7 bases, with 10 bases between. The data belong to a study of blood T cell repertoires in COVID-19. For the study at large: Samples taken during acute and convalescent COVID-19 were collected in the United States, Italy and Spain. Sample material is recorded as cDNA or gDNA derived from T cells, B-cell-depleted T cells, or PBMCs.

This receptor was obtained from a human donor in a cohort sampled during active COVID-19. The chain uses TRBV7-2 and TRBJ1-5; possibly TRBD1 for D (6 bases). The sequenced sample consisted of peripheral blood. CDR3 in amino acids: CASSLAQGQQPQHF. For the CDR3, the DNA is TGTGCCAGCAGCTTAGCTCAGGGGCAACAGCCCCAGCATTTT.